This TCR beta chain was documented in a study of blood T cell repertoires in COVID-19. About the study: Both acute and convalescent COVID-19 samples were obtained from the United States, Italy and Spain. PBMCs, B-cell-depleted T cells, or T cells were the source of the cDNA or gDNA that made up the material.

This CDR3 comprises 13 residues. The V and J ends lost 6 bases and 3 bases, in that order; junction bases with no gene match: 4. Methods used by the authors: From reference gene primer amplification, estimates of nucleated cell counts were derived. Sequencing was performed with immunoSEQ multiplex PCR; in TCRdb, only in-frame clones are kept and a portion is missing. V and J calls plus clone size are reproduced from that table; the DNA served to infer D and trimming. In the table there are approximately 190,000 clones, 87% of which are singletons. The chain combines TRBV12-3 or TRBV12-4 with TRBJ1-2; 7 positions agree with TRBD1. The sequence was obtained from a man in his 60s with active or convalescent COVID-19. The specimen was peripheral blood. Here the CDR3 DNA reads TGTGCCAGCAGCTCGGGACAGTACTATGGCTACACCTTC. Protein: CASSSGQYYGYTF.